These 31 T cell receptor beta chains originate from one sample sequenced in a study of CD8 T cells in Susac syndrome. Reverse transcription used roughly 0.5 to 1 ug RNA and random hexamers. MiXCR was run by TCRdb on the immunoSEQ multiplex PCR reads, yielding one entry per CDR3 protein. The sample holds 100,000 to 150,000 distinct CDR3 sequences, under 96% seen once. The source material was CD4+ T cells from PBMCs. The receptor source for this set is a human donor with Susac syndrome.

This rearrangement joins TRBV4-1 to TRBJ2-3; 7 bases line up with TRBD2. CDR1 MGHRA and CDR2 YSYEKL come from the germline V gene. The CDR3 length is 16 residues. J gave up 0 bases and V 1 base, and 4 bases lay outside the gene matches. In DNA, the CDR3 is TGCGCCAGCAGCCAAGGTAGCGGGTCTAGCACAGATACGCAGTATTTT. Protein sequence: CASSQGSGSSTDTQYF.

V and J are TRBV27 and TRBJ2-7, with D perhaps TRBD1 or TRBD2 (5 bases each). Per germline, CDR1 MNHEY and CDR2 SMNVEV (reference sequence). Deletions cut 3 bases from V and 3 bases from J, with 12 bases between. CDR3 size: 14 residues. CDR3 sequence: CASSLERDGYEQYF. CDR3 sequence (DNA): TGTGCCAGCAGTTTGGAACGGGACGGCTACGAGCAGTACTTC.

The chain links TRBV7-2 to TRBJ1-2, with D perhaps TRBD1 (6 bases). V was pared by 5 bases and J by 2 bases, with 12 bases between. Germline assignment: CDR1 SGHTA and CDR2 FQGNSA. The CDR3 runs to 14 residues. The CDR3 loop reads CASSHDRRNYGYTF. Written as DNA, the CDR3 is TGTGCCAGCAGCCACGACAGGCGGAACTATGGCTACACCTTC.

CDR3 loop: CASSYTVGGSYEQYF. As DNA, the CDR3 is TGTGCCAGCAGTTATACAGTCGGCGGCTCCTACGAGCAGTACTTC. J is TRBJ2-7 and V is TRBV6-5; D is undetermined. The CDR3 totals 15 residues. Trimming took 3 bases from V and 0 from J, leaving 12 bases between them. Germline loops: CDR1 MNHEY, CDR2 SVGAGI.

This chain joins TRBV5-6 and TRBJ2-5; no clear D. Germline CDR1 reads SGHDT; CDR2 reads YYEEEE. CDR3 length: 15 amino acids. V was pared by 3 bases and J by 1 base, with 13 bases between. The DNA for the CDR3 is TGTGCCAGCAGCTCTAAAGAGAAAGGCCAAGAGACCCAGTACTTC. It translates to CASSSKEKGQETQYF.

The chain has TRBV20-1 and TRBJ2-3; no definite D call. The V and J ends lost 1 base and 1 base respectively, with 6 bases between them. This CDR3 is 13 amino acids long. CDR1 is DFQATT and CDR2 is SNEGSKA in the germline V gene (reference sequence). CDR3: CSARVGGTDTQYF. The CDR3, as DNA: TGCAGTGCTAGAGTTGGGGGCACAGATACGCAGTATTTT.

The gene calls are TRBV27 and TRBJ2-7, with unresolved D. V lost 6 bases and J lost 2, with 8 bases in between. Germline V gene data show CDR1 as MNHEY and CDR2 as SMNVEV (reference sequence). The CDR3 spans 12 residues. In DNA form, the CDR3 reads TGTGCCAGCAGAAAAGGACCCTACGAGCAGTACTTC. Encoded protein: CASRKGPYEQYF.

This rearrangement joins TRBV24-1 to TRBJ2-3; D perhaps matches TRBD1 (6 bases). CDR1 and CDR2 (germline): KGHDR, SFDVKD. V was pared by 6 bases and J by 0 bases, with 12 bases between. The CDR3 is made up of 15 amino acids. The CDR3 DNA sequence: TGTGCCACCAGTTTGGGCCAGGGGAGCACAGATACGCAGTATTTT. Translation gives CATSLGQGSTDTQYF.

CDR3 nucleotides: TGCAGCGCACGGGGACTAGCGGGAAACAATGAGCAGTTCTTC. This gives the protein CSARGLAGNNEQFF. This chain joins TRBV29-1 and TRBJ2-1; 13 bases agree with TRBD2. V shed 7 bases and J 5 bases; nucleotides not matched to a gene: 5. Germline V CDR1 and CDR2: SQVTM, ANQGSEA. This CDR3 region has 14 residues.

This chain's CDR3 is CSVERGRGAGYTF. CDR3 in DNA: TGCAGCGTTGAACGAGGCAGGGGTGCTGGCTACACCTTC. The chain has TRBV29-1 and TRBJ1-2, with a tentative D call TRBD1 (6 bases). The V end lost 2 bases, the J end lost 7 bases, and 14 bases lay between the germline ends. The CDR3 runs 13 residues. Germline CDR1 and CDR2: SQVTM and ANQGSEA.

The DNA of the CDR3 is TGTGCCAGCAGGCGACAGGGGGTCGGCTACACCTTC. It yields the protein CASRRQGVGYTF. The V and J genes are TRBV12-3 or TRBV12-4 and TRBJ1-2, with TRBD1 identical over 9 bases. With 6 bases clipped from V and 8 bases from J, the junction kept 4 bases outside the gene matches. The CDR3 length is 12 residues.

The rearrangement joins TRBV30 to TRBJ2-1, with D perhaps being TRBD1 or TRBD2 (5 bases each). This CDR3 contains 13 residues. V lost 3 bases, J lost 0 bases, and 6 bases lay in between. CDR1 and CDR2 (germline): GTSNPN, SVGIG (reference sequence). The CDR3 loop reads CAWRGDSYNEQFF. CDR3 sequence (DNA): TGTGCCTGGAGGGGGGACTCCTACAATGAGCAGTTCTTC. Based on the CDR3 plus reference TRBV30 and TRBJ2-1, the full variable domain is SQTIHQWPATLVQPVGSPLSLECTVEGTSNPNLYWYRQAAGRGLQLLFYSVGIGQISSEVPQNLSASRPQDRQFILSSKKLLLSDSGFYLCAWRGDSYNEQFFGPGTRLTVL.

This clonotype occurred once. The DNA of the CDR3 is TGTGCCAGCAGCCGTGGGTGGGGGGCCGAGACCCAGTACTTC. Translated, it gives CASSRGWGAETQYF. The rearrangement links TRBV7-8 to TRBJ2-5; perhaps D is TRBD1 or TRBD2 (6 bases each). Germline V lookup: CDR1 SGHVS, CDR2 FQNEAQ. This CDR3 has 14 residues. V was trimmed by 5 bases and J by 5 bases, leaving 15 bases between them. The whole variable domain, filled in from reference TRBV7-8 and TRBJ2-5, reads GAGVSQSPRYKVAKRGQDVALRCDPISGHVSLFWYQQALGQGPEFLTYFQNEAQLDKSGLPSDRFFAERPEGSVSTLKIQRTQQEDSAVYLCASSRGWGAETQYFGPGTRLLVL.

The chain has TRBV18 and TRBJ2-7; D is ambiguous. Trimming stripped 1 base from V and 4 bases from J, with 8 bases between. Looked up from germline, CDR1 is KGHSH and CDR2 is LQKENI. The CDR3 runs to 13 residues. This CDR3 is CASSPREGYEQYF. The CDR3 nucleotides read TGTGCCAGCTCACCACGAGAAGGGTACGAGCAGTACTTC.

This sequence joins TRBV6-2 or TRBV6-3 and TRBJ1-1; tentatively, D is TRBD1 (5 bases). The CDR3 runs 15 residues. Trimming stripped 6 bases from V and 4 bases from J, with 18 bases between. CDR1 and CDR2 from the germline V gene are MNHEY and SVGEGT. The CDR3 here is CASSTSWGSGTEAFF. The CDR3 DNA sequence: TGTGCCAGCAGCACCTCGTGGGGGAGTGGCACTGAAGCTTTCTTT.

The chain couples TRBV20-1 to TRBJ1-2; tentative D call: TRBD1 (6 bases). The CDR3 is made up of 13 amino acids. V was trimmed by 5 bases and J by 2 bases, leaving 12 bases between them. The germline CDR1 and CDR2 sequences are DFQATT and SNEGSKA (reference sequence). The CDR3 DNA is TGCAGTGCTTCACGCCAGGGGAACTATGGCTACACCTTC. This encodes CSASRQGNYGYTF.

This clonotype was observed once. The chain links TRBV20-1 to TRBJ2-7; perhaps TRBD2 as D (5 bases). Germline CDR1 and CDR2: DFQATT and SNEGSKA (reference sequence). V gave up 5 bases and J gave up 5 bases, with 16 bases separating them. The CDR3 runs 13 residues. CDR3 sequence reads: CSALVPGRHEQYF. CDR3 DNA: TGCAGTGCTTTAGTCCCGGGAAGACACGAGCAGTACTTC.

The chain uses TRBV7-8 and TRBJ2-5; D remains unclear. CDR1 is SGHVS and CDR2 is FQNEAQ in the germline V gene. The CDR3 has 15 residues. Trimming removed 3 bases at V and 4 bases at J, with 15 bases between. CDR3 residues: CASSLIGLSVETQYF. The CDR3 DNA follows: TGTGCCAGCAGCTTGATTGGCTTGAGTGTAGAGACCCAGTACTTC. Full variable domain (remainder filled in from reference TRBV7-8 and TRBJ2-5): GAGVSQSPRYKVAKRGQDVALRCDPISGHVSLFWYQQALGQGPEFLTYFQNEAQLDKSGLPSDRFFAERPEGSVSTLKIQRTQQEDSAVYLCASSLIGLSVETQYFGPGTRLLVL.

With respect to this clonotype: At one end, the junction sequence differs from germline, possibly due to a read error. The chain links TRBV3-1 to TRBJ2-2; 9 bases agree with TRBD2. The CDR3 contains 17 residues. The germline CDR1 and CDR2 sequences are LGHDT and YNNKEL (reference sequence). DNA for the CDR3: TGTGCCAGCAGCCAAGATCCGCGGTCTAGCGGGGCCGGGCAGCTGTTTTTT. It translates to CASSQDPRSSGAGQLFF. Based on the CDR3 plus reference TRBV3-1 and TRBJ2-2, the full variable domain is DTAVSQTPKYLVTQMGNDKSIKCEQNLGHDTMYWYKQDSKKFLKIMFSYNNKELIINETVPNRFSPKSPDKAHLNLHINSLELGDSAVYFCASSQDPRSSGAGQLFFGEGSRLTVL.

The CDR3: CSARDRGREQFF. As DNA, the CDR3 is TGCAGTGCTAGAGATAGAGGTCGAGAGCAGTTCTTC. The chain joins TRBV20-1 to TRBJ2-1; D is undetermined. V was cut by 0 bases and J by 10 bases, with 10 bases left in between. There are 12 residues in the CDR3. Germline CDR1 and CDR2: DFQATT and SNEGSKA (reference sequence).

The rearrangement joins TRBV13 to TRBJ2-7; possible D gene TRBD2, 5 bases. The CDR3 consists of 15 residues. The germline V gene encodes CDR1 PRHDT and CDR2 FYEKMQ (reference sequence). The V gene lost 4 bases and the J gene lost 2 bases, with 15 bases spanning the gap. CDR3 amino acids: CASSSNLQRTYEQYF. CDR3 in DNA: TGTGCCAGCAGCTCGAACCTCCAGCGGACCTACGAGCAGTACTTC.

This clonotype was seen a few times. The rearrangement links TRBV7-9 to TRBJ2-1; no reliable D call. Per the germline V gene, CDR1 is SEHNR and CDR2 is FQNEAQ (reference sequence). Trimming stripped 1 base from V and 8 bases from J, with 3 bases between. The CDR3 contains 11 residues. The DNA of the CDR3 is TGTGCCAGCAGCTTAGAGGATGAGCAGTTCTTC. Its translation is CASSLEDEQFF.

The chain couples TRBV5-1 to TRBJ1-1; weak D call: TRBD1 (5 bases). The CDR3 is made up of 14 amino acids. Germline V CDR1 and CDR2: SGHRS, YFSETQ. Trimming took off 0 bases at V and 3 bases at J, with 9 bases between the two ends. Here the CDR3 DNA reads TGCGCCAGCAGCTTGGGACAGCGAGACACTGAAGCTTTCTTT. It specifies CASSLGQRDTEAFF. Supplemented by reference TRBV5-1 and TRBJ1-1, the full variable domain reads KAGVTQTPRYLIKTRGQQVTLSCSPISGHRSVSWYQQTPGQGLQFLFEYFSETQRNKGNFPGRFSGRQFSNSRSEMNVSTLELGDSALYLCASSLGQRDTEAFFGQGTRLTVV.

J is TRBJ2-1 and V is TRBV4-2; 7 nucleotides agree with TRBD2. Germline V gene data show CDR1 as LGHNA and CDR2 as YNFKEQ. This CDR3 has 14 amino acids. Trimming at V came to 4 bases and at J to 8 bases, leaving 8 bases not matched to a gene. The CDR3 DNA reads TGTGCCAGCAGCCTCAACTTTGGGGGGGATGAGCAGTTCTTC. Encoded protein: CASSLNFGGDEQFF.

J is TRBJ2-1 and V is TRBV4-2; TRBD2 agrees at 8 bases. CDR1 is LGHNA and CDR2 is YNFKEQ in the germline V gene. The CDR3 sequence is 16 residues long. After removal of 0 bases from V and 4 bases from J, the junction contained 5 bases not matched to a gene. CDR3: CASSQEREAGYNEQFF. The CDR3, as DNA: TGTGCCAGCAGCCAAGAGCGGGAGGCCGGGTACAATGAGCAGTTCTTC.

The CDR3 is CASSLAGGSSNEQFF. The CDR3 DNA is TGCGCCAGCAGCTTGGCGGGCGGGAGTAGCAATGAGCAGTTCTTC. The J gene is TRBJ2-1, the V gene TRBV5-1; TRBD2 aligns across 7 bases. The length of the CDR3 is 15 residues. The V and J ends lost 0 bases and 6 bases, in that order; junction bases with no gene match: 6. CDR1 is SGHRS, CDR2 YFSETQ, per germline.

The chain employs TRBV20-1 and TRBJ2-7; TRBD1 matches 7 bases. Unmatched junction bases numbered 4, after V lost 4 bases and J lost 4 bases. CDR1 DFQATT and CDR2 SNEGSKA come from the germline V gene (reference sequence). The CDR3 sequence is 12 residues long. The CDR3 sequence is CSAIRRGYEQYF. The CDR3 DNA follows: TGCAGTGCTATACGCAGGGGGTACGAGCAGTACTTC.

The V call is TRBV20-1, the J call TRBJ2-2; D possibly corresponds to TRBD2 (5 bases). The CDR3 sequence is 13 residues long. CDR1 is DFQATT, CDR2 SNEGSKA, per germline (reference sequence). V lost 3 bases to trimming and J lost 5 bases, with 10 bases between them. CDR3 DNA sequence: TGCAGTGCTAGCGGGATTCTGACCGGGGAGCTGTTTTTT. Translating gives CSASGILTGELFF.

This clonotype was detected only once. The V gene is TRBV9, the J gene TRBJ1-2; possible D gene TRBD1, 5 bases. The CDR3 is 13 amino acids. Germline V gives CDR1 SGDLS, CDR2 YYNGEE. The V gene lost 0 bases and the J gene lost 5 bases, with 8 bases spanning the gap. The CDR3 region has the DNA TGTGCCAGCAGCGTAGTGGAGGGGTATGGCTACACCTTC. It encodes CASSVVEGYGYTF.

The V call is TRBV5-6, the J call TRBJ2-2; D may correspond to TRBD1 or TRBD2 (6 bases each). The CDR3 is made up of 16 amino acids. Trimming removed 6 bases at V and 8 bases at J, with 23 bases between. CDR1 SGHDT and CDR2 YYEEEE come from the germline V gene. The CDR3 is CASKSRRGSSGGELFF. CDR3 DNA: TGTGCCAGCAAGAGCAGGAGGGGGAGCTCTGGAGGGGAGCTGTTTTTT.

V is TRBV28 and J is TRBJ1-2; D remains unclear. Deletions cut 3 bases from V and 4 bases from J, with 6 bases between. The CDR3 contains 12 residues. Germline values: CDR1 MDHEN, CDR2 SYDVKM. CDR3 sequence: CASSFEGYGYTF. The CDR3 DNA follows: TGTGCCAGCAGTTTTGAGGGCTATGGCTACACCTTC.